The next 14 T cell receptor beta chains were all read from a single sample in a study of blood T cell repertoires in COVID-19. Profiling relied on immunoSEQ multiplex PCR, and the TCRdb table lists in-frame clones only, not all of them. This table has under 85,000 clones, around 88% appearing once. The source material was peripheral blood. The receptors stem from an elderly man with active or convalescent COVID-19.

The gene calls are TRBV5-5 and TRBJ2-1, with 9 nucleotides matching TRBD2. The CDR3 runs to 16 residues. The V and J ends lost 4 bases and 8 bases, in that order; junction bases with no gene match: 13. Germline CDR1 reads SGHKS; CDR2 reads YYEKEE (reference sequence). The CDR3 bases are TGTGCCAGCAGCCGGATGGCTAGCGGGATTAGGGATGAGCAGTTCTTC. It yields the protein CASSRMASGIRDEQFF. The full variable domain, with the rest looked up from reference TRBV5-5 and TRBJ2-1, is DAGVTQSPTHLIKTRGQQVTLRCSPISGHKSVSWYQQVLGQGPQFIFQYYEKEERGRGNFPDRFSARQFPNYSSELNVNALLLGDSALYLCASSRMASGIRDEQFFGPGTRLTVL.

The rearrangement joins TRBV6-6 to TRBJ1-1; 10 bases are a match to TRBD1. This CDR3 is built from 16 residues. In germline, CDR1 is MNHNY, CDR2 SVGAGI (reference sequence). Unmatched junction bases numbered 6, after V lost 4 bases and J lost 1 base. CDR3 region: CASSSPGQGPNTEAFF. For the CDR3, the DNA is TGTGCCAGCAGTTCCCCGGGACAGGGGCCGAACACTGAAGCTTTCTTT.

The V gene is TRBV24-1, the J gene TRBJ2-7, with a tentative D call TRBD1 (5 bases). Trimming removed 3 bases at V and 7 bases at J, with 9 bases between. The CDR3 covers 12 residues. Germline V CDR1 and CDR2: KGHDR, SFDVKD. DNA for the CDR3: TGTGCCACCAGTGATGAGGCAGGGGAGCAGTACTTC. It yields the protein CATSDEAGEQYF.

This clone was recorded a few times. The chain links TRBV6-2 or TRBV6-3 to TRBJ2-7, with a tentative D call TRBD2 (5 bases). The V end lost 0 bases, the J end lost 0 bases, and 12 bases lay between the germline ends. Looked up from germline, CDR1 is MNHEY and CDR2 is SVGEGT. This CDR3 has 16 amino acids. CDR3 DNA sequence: TGTGCCAGCAGTTACTCGACGGAGAGGGTCTCCTACGAGCAGTACTTC. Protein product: CASSYSTERVSYEQYF.

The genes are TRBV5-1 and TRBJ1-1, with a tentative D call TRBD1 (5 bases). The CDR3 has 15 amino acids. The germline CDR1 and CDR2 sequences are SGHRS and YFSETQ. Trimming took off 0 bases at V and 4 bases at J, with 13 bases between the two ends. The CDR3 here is CASSLDSGTGTEAFF. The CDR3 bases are TGCGCCAGCAGCTTGGACAGTGGGACTGGCACTGAAGCTTTCTTT. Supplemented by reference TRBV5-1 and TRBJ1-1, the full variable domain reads KAGVTQTPRYLIKTRGQQVTLSCSPISGHRSVSWYQQTPGQGLQFLFEYFSETQRNKGNFPGRFSGRQFSNSRSEMNVSTLELGDSALYLCASSLDSGTGTEAFFGQGTRLTVV.

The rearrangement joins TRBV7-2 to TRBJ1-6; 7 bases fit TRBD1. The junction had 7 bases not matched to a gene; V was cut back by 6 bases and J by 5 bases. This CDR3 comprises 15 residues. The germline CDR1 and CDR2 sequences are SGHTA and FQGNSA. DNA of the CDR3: TGTGCCAGCAGGGGGTCTACAGGGGATAATTCACCCCTCCACTTT. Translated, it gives CASRGSTGDNSPLHF.

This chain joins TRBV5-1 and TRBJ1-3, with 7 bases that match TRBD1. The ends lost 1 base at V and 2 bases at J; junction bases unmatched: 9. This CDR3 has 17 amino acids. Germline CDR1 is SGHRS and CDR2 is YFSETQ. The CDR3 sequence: CASSLSMITGAGNTIYF. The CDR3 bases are TGCGCCAGCAGCTTGAGTATGATTACAGGGGCTGGAAACACCATATATTTT.

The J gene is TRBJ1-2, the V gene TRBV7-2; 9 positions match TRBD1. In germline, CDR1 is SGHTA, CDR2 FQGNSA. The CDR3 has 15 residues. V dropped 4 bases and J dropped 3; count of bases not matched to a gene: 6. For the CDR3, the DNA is TGTGCCAGCAGCTACGGACAGGGGTGGTACTATGGCTACACCTTC. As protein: CASSYGQGWYYGYTF.

The CDR3 sequence: CASSEGDFVYTF. CDR3 in DNA: TGTGCCAGCAGTGAAGGGGACTTCGTCTACACCTTC. The chain recombines TRBV2 with TRBJ1-2; D may be TRBD1 (5 bases). V was pared by 1 base and J by 10 bases, with 10 bases between. CDR3 length equals 12 residues. Per the germline V gene, CDR1 is SNHLY and CDR2 is FYNNEI.

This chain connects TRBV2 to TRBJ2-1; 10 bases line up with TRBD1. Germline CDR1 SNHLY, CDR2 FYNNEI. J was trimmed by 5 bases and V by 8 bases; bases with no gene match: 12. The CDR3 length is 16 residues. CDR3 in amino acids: CASGPDRGIRNNEQFF. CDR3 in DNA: TGTGCCAGCGGGCCGGACAGGGGGATACGAAACAATGAGCAGTTCTTC.

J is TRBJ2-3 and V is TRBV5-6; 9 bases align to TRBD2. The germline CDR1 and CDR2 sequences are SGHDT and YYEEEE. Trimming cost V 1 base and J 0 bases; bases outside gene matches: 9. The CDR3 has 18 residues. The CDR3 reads CASSLRSSGAPSTDTQYF. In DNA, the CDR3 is TGTGCCAGCAGCTTGAGGTCTAGCGGGGCTCCTAGCACAGATACGCAGTATTTT.

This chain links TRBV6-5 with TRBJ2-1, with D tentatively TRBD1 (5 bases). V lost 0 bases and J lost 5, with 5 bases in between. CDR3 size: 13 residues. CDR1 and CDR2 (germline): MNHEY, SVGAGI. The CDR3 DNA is TGTGCCAGCAGTTACTCCAGGGACAATGAGCAGTTCTTC. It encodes CASSYSRDNEQFF.

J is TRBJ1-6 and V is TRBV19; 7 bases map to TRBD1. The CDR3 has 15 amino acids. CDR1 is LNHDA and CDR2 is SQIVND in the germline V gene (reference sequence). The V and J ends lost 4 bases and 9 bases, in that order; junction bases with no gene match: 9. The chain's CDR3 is CASSTATGALSPLHF. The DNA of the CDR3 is TGTGCCAGTAGTACCGCAACAGGGGCCCTTTCACCCCTCCACTTT.

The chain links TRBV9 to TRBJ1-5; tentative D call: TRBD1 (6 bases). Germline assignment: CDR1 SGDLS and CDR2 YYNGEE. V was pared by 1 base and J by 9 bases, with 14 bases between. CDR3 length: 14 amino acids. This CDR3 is CASSVQGTGSPQHF. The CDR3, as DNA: TGTGCCAGCAGCGTACAGGGGACCGGCTCGCCCCAGCATTTT.